This TCR beta chain originates from a study of blood T cell repertoires in COVID-19. This clone was found once. Trimming removed 3 bases from V and 0 bases from J; junction bases left unmatched: 0. Germline lookup yields CDR1 MNHEY and CDR2 SMNVEV (reference sequence). This CDR3 spans 15 amino acids. Data came from immunoSEQ multiplex PCR; TCRdb stores just in-frame clones and leaves some out. Of under 130,000 clones listed, roughly nine tenths were seen once; the top ten hold around 3.4%. The clonotype was recovered from a woman aged 55-75 years with acute or convalescent COVID-19. The sample was peripheral blood. This chain links TRBV27 with TRBJ2-1; TRBD2 agrees at 9 bases. The CDR3 loop is CASSFSGSSYNEQFF. The CDR3 coding sequence is TGTGCCAGCAGTTTTAGCGGGAGCTCCTACAATGAGCAGTTCTTC.